The TCR beta chain described here comes from a study of blood T cell repertoires in COVID-19. Study background: Specimens from acute and convalescent COVID-19 originated in the United States, Italy and Spain. Sources were T cells, B-cell-depleted T cells, or PBMCs; the material itself was cDNA or gDNA.

Study processing details: Amplified reference gene primers provided the basis for estimating nucleated cell counts. The assay was immunoSEQ multiplex PCR, and TCRdb's table has in-frame clones only and misses some. That table supplies the V and J calls and clone size; D and trimming were determined from the DNA. Here the sample spans 120,000 or so clones, around 64% being singletons. V lost 5 bases and J lost 5; bases outside the gene matches: 8. CDR1 and CDR2 from the germline V gene are SNHLY and FYNNEI. The length of the CDR3 is 15 residues. The TCR originated in a human donor with acute or convalescent COVID-19. The donor label of this sample is uncertain. Sample: peripheral blood. The chain recombines TRBV2 with TRBJ1-2; 10 positions agree with TRBD1. In nucleotides, the CDR3 is TGTGCCAGCAGTATTTCCGGGACAGGGGTATATGGCTACACCTTC. Encoded protein: CASSISGTGVYGYTF.